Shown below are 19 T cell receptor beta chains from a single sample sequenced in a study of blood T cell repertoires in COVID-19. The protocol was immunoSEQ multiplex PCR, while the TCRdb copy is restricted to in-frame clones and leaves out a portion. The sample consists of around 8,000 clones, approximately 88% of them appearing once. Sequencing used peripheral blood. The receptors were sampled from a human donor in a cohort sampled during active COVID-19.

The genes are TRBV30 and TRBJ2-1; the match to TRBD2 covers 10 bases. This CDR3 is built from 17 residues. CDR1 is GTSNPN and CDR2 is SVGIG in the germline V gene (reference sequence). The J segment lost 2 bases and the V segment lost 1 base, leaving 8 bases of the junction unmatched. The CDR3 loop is CAWSDTSGASPYNEQFF. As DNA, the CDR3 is TGTGCCTGGAGTGACACTAGCGGGGCGTCACCCTACAATGAGCAGTTCTTC.

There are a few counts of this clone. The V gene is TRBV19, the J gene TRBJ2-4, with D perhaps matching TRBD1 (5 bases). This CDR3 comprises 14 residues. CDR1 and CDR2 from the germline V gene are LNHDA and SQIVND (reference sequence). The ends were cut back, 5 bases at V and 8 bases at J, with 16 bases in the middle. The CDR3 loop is CASSLGSLRDIQYF. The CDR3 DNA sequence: TGTGCCAGTAGTCTGGGGTCTCTCAGGGACATTCAGTACTTC.

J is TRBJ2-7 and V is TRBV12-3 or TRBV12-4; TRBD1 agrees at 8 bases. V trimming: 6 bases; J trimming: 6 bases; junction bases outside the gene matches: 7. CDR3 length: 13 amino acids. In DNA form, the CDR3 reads TGTGCCAGCAGGGCAGGGGGCGCGTCCGAGCAGTACTTC. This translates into CASRAGGASEQYF.

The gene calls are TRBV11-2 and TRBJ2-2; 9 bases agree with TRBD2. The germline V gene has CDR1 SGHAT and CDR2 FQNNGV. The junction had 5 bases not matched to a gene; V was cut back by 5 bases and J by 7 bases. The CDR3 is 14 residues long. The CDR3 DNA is TGTGCCAGCAGCCTGGGACTAGCTATCGGGGAGCTGTTTTTT. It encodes CASSLGLAIGELFF.

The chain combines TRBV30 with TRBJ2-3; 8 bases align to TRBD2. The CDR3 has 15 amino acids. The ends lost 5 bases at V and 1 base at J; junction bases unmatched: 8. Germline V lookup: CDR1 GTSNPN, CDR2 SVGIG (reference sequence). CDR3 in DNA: TGTGCCTGGGGGTTGGTTAGCGGGGGCACAGATACGCAGTATTTT. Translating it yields CAWGLVSGGTDTQYF.

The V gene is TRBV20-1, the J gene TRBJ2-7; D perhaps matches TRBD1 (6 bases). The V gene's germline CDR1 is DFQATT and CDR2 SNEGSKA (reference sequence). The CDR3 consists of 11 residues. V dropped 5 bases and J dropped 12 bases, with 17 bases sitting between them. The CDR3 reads CSAHRVPGLYF. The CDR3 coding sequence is TGCAGTGCTCACAGGGTCCCCGGACTGTACTTC.

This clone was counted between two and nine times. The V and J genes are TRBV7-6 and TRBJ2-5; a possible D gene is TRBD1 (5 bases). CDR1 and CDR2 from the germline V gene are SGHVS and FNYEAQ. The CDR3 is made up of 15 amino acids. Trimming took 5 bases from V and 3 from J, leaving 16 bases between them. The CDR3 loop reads CASSPRGAAEETQYF. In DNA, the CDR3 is TGTGCCAGCAGCCCCCGTGGGGCAGCCGAAGAGACCCAGTACTTC.

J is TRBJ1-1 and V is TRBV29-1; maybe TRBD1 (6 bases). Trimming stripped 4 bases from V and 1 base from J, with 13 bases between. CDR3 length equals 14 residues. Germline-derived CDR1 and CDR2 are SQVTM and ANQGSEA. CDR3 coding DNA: TGCAGCGTTGGGGGGCCCAACTGGAACACTGAAGCTTTCTTT. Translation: CSVGGPNWNTEAFF.

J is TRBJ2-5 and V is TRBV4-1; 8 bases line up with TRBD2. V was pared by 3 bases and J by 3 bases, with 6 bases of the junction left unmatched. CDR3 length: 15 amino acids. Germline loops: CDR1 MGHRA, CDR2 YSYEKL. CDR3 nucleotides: TGCGCCAGCAGCCACCCTCCCGGGGGGGAAGAGACCCAGTACTTC. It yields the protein CASSHPPGGEETQYF.

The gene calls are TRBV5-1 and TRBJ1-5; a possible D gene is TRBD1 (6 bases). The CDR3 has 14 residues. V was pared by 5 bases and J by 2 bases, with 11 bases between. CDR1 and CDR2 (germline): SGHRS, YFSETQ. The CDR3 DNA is TGCGCCAGCAGTCCCAGGGGAGGCAATCAGCCCCAGCATTTT. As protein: CASSPRGGNQPQHF.

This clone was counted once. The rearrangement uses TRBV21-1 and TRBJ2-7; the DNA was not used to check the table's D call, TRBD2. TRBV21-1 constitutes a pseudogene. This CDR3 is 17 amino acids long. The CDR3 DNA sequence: TGTGCCAGCAGCAAAGACCAGCGGGAGTTCTATACCTACGAGCAGTACTTC. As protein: CASSKDQREFYTYEQYF.

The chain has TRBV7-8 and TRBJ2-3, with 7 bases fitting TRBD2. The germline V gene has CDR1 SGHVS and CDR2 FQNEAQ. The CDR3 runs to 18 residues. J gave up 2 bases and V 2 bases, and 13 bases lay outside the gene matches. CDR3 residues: CASSLWPQRDLITDTQYF. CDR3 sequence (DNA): TGTGCCAGCAGCTTATGGCCCCAGCGGGACCTCATCACAGATACGCAGTATTTT.

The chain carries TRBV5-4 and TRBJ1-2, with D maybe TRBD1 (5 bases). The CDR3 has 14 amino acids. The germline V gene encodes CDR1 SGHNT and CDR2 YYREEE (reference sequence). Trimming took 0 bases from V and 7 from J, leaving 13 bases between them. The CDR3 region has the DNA TGTGCCAGCAGCTTGGCCAGGCAGGGTGGTGGCTACACCTTC. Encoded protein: CASSLARQGGGYTF. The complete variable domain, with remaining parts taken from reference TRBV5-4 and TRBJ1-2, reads ETGVTQSPTHLIKTRGQQVTLRCSSQSGHNTVSWYQQALGQGPQFIFQYYREEENGRGNFPPRFSGLQFPNYSSELNVNALELDDSALYLCASSLARQGGGYTFGSGTRLTVV.

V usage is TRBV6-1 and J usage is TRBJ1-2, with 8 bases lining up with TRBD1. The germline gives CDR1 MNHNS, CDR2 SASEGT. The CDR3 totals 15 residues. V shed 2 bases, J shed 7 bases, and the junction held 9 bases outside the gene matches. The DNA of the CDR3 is TGTGCCAGCAGTGAAATACAGGGGGATATTCTTGGCTACACCTTC. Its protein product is CASSEIQGDILGYTF.

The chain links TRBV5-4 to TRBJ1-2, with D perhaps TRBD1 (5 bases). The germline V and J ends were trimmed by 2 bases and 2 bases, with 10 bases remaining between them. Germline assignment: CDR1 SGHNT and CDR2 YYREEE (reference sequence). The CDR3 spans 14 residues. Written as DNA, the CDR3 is TGTGCCAGCAGCTTTGGGGGAGGCAACTATGGCTACACCTTC. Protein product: CASSFGGGNYGYTF.

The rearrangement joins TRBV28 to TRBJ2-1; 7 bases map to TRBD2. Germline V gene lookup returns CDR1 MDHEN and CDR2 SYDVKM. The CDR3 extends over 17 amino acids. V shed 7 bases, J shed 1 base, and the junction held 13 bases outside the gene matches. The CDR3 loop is CASNPFRGSNSYNEQFF. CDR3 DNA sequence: TGTGCCAGCAATCCCTTCCGCGGGAGTAATTCCTACAATGAGCAGTTCTTC.

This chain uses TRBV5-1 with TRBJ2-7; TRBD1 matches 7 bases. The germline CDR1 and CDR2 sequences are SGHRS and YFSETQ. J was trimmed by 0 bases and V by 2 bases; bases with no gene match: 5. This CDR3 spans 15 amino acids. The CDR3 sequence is CASSLGQALSYEQYF. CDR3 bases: TGCGCCAGCAGCTTAGGACAGGCGCTCTCCTACGAGCAGTACTTC.

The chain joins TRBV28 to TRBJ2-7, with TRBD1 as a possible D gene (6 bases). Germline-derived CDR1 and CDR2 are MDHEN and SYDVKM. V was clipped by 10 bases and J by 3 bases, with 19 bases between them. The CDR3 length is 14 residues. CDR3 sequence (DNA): TGTGCCACCTTGACTTGGGAAGGGGGCTACGAGCAGTACTTC. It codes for CATLTWEGGYEQYF. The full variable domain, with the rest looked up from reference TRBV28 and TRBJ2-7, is DVKVTQSSRYLVKRTGEKVFLECVQDMDHENMFWYRQDPGLGLRLIYFSYDVKMKEKGDIPEGYSVSREKKERFSLILESASTNQTSMYLCATLTWEGGYEQYFGPGTRLTVT.

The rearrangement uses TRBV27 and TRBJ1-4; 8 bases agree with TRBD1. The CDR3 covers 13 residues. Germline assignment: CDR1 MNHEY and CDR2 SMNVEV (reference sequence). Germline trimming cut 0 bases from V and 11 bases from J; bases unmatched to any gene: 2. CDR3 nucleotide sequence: TGTGCCAGCAGTTTATCGTGGACAGGGAAACTGTTTTTT. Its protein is CASSLSWTGKLFF.